This T cell receptor (beta chain) was retrieved from a study of CD8+ T cells in alopecia areata (dated by TCRdb to between 2017 and 2018). For the study in its entirety: Treated patients were enrolled in an open-label pilot trial of oral tofacitinib at 5 to 10 mg twice daily for moderate-to-severe alopecia areata. Patients stayed on tofacitinib for 6 to 18 months and then had 6 months of follow-up off drug so that delayed response and recurrence could be assessed. For the treated patients, the SALT score, which quantifies what percentage of scalp surface area is affected, served as the measure of disease severity. The study used high-throughput TCRbeta sequencing to examine T cell clonal expansion in alopecia areata, in both the C3H/HeJ mouse model and human patients. Human TCRbeta sequencing covered scalp tissue and sorted CD4+ and CD8+ peripheral blood T cells from patchy and totalis/universalis alopecia areata patients and healthy controls. Biopsies were taken from tofacitinib-treated patients at baseline and again at 4 and 24 weeks into treatment, and several of those patients also had a later scalp biopsy. Scalp clonality was compared among normal scalp (n=4), patchy alopecia areata scalp (n=8), and alopecia totalis/universalis scalp (n=8). RNA was extracted with the PAXgene miRNA kit for fixed scalp, the miRNeasy kit for PBMCs, and the RNeasy kit for mouse skin. TCRbeta CDR3 regions were amplified by immunoSEQ multiplex PCR using 35 Vbeta forward and 13 Jbeta reverse primers. Broader findings and caveats from the paper: During tofacitinib treatment, many expanded lesional clones remained in scalp and blood, and this persistence may partly explain relapse after treatment is stopped. Because the treated cohort was small and had only one nonresponder, larger studies are needed to examine links between baseline CD8+ expansion and response. Shared TCR sequences between patients were less evident than in mice, which may be partly attributable to HLA diversity in the patient population. Tofacitinib significantly decreased scalp clonality and the number of expanded CD8+ clones among the top 100 scalp clones. Unlike mouse skin, where gammadelta T cells dominate, normal human skin contains resident alphabeta T cells that get sequenced too, which complicates analysis of the scalp TCR repertoire. Higher clonality and more expanded CD8+ clones were observed in lesional scalp than in normal scalp, particularly in alopecia totalis/universalis, a finding suggestive of antigenic drive.

As encoded in the germline V gene (reference sequence), CDR1 is LNHDA while CDR2 is SQIVND. The cysteine opens and the phenylalanine closes a CDR3 of 15 amino acids. This entry keeps only the CDR3 DNA: 45 bases, framed from base 1. V is cut by 4 bases and J by 3 bases, and the space between the germline ends is 13 bases. Points on this clone: Its antigen is not yet known. The record has no base qualities; no much larger clone is one base away.

The method behind the library was the immunoSEQ multiplex PCR assay. To provide template for TCR sequencing, every sample had RNA extracted and reverse transcribed into cDNA. First-strand cDNA was synthesized using SuperScript III with a 2:1 mix of oligo-dT and random hexamers. A synthetic immune receptor repertoire was used to measure amplification bias, and any remaining bias was corrected computationally. The original methods were these. Raw reads were preprocessed to remove errors, and CDR3 was defined by IMGT conventions from the conserved cysteine to phenylalanine. Clonality was calculated as 1 minus Shannon entropy normalized by log2 of the number of productive unique TCRs. Scalp TCRbeta sequences were cross-referenced with sorted blood CD4 and CD8 repertoires so that the CD4 or CD8 identity of scalp clones could be inferred. TCRdb took this table from immuneACCESS and kept in-frame rearrangements with V and J called. Such tables lack part of the clones; where checked against another copy, unresolved V genes explain under half of the gap, and the rest is unexplained. V and J calls and clone size are copied from that table; D and trimming were computed from the DNA. This sample comprises about 200,000 clones, over 55% of them detected only once. The ten most abundant clones make up over 1% of the sample.

The time point label, read with the paper, signifies: less than 30 weeks on oral tofacitinib. The sample's treatment or condition label, in plain terms: oral pan-JAK inhibitor, 5-10 mg twice daily. Lesional scalp punch biopsies and peripheral blood were obtained from alopecia areata patients. PBMCs were separated by density centrifugation and stained for CD3, CD4 and CD8, after which CD4+ and CD8+ T cells were sorted on a FACSAria. The rearrangement combines TRBV19 with TRBJ2-4; the D gene is perhaps TRBD2, from 5 matching bases. The sample was CD4+ T cells sorted from blood, taken at week 24, from a patient treated with tofacitinib. The receptor was derived from a human donor with alopecia areata. CDR3 sequence: CASSTPGRGKNIQYF. The nucleotide sequence reads as follows: TGTGCCAGTAGTACGCCGGGCCGGGGCAAAAACATTCAGTACTTC. Full variable domain (CDR3 extended with the reference TRBV19 and TRBJ2-4 proteins): DGGITQSPKYLFRKEGQNVTLSCEQNLNHDAMYWYRQDPGQGLRLIYYSQIVNDFQKGDIAEGYSVSREKKESFPLTVTSAQKNPTAFYLCASSTPGRGKNIQYFGAGTRLSVL.